Each of the 13 T cell receptor beta chains below was sequenced from the same sample in a study of radiotherapy plus CTLA-4 blockade in lung cancer. TCRdb keeps only in-frame clones here, not all; method: immunoSEQ multiplex PCR. Here the sample spans over 50,000 clones, 65% to 85% being singletons. This specimen consisted of peripheral blood, obtained from a patient treated with radiotherapy plus ipilimumab. These receptors were obtained from a human donor with non-small cell lung cancer who had a partial response to radiotherapy plus ipilimumab.

V is TRBV6-4 and J is TRBJ2-1; the match to TRBD2 covers 11 bases. The germline gives CDR1 MRHNA, CDR2 SNTAGT. The CDR3 spans 14 residues. The J segment lost 5 bases and the V segment lost 8 bases, leaving 5 bases of the junction unmatched. CDR3 in DNA: TGTGCCAGCGGGGGACTAGCGGCGAACAATGAGCAGTTCTTC. As protein: CASGGLAANNEQFF.

V gene TRBV19 combines with J gene TRBJ1-2; TRBD1 aligns across 9 bases. The CDR3 covers 13 residues. Germline lookup yields CDR1 LNHDA and CDR2 SQIVND (reference sequence). The ends lost 7 bases at V and 8 bases at J; junction bases unmatched: 8. The DNA for the CDR3 is TGTGCCAGTACCCTCCGGACAGGGGACGGCTACACCTTC. Translation gives CASTLRTGDGYTF.

The chain is built from TRBV5-1 and TRBJ1-1; TRBD1 agrees at 9 bases. The junction had 6 bases not matched to a gene; V was cut back by 5 bases and J by 7 bases. CDR3 length: 13 amino acids. CDR1 and CDR2 from the germline V gene are SGHRS and YFSETQ. CDR3 protein: CASRADRGGEAFF. The CDR3 DNA follows: TGCGCCAGCAGGGCGGACAGGGGCGGTGAAGCTTTCTTT.

This clone was found a few times. The chain combines TRBV11-2 with TRBJ2-1; no firm D call. CDR3 size: 15 residues. The V and J ends lost 5 bases and 0 bases respectively, with 11 bases between them. The germline CDR1 and CDR2 sequences are SGHAT and FQNNGV. CDR3 amino acids: CASSERPGSYNEQFF. The DNA of the CDR3 is TGTGCCAGCAGCGAACGACCAGGCTCCTACAATGAGCAGTTCTTC.

The CDR3 loop reads CAIWDSVLSGNTIYF. DNA for the CDR3: TGTGCCATTTGGGACAGCGTGCTCTCTGGAAACACCATATATTTT. V usage is TRBV10-3 and J usage is TRBJ1-3; 7 bases fit TRBD1. Germline values: CDR1 ENHRY, CDR2 SYGVKD. The V gene end was trimmed by 9 bases and the J gene end by 0 bases; junction bases not matched to a gene: 8. CDR3 length equals 15 residues.

The CDR3 DNA reads TGCGCCAGCAGGACAGGGGGAACCTACGAGCAGTACTTC. It specifies CASRTGGTYEQYF. The V call is TRBV10-2, the J call TRBJ2-7; 9 nucleotides match TRBD1. The CDR3 is 13 amino acids. The germline V gene has CDR1 WSHSY and CDR2 SAAADI. V lost 6 bases and J lost 2; bases outside the gene matches: 2.

V is TRBV7-6 and J is TRBJ1-6, with no clear D. The CDR3 has 13 amino acids. The germline gives CDR1 SGHVS, CDR2 FNYEAQ. V was shortened by 4 bases and J by 8 bases, with 9 bases between the two germline ends. CDR3 region: CASSSDSHSPLHF. In DNA, the CDR3 is TGTGCCAGCAGCTCTGACTCCCATTCACCCCTCCACTTT.

V is TRBV5-1 and J is TRBJ2-5; 10 bases fit TRBD1. The CDR3 has 15 residues. CDR1 SGHRS and CDR2 YFSETQ come from the germline V gene. J gave up 5 bases and V 5 bases, and 9 bases lay outside the gene matches. The CDR3 nucleotides are TGCGCCAGCAGATCCGGGACAGGGGACGGGGAGACCCAGTACTTC. It is translated as CASRSGTGDGETQYF.

The V gene is TRBV7-9, the J gene TRBJ1-1; 7 nucleotides align to TRBD1. V shed 10 bases, J shed 3 bases, and the junction held 5 bases outside the gene matches. The CDR3 is 12 amino acids. CDR1 SEHNR and CDR2 FQNEAQ come from the germline V gene (reference sequence). Here the CDR3 reads CAIPTGDTEAFF. CDR3 nucleotides: TGTGCCATCCCAACAGGGGACACTGAAGCTTTCTTT.

The V call is TRBV29-1, the J call TRBJ2-2; TRBD2 agrees at 7 bases. V was clipped by 0 bases and J by 4 bases; unmatched bases: 5. This CDR3 region has 15 residues. The germline V gene encodes CDR1 SQVTM and CDR2 ANQGSEA. Written as DNA, the CDR3 is TGCAGCGTTGAAGAGCGGGGGTCGAGCACCGGGGAGCTGTTTTTT. The encoded protein is CSVEERGSSTGELFF.

In its sample, this clone was seen a few times. The chain joins TRBV7-6 to TRBJ2-5, with TRBD1 identical over 9 bases. The V gene end was trimmed by 3 bases and the J gene end by 1 base; junction bases not matched to a gene: 6. This CDR3 spans 16 amino acids. Germline V gene data show CDR1 as SGHVS and CDR2 as FNYEAQ. Here the CDR3 reads CASSFVGQGFQETQYF. CDR3 nucleotides: TGTGCCAGCAGCTTTGTGGGACAGGGATTCCAAGAGACCCAGTACTTC.

The chain joins TRBV7-6 to TRBJ2-7, with a tentative D call TRBD2 (7 bases). CDR1 is SGHVS and CDR2 is FNYEAQ in the germline V gene. The CDR3 totals 15 residues. Trimming shortened V by 1 base and J by 3 bases, and 13 bases separated the two germline ends. Here the CDR3 DNA reads TGTGCCAGCAGCTTAGAAGGGGGGGTCCTCTACGAGCAGTACTTC. Amino acids: CASSLEGGVLYEQYF. Based on the CDR3 plus reference TRBV7-6 and TRBJ2-7, the full variable domain is GAGVSQSPRYKVTKRGQDVALRCDPISGHVSLYWYRQALGQGPEFLTYFNYEAQQDKSGLPNDRFSAERPEGSISTLTIQRTEQRDSAMYRCASSLEGGVLYEQYFGPGTRLTVT.

The J gene is TRBJ1-2, the V gene TRBV2; 11 bases align to TRBD1. The V gene end was trimmed by 6 bases and the J gene end by 7 bases; junction bases not matched to a gene: 4. Germline values: CDR1 SNHLY, CDR2 FYNNEI. The CDR3 loop spans 13 amino acids. Written as DNA, the CDR3 is TGTGCCAGCAGGTATGGACAGGGGGCTGGCTACACCTTC. Protein: CASRYGQGAGYTF.